This TCR beta chain derives from a study of CD8+ T cells in alopecia areata. Study background: Skin was taken from 6-12-month-old C3H/HeJ graft donors that had spontaneous alopecia and grafted onto 7-10-week-old female C3H/HeJ mice. Study-level points and caveats: Greater clonality was observed in lesional scalp samples, especially alopecia totalis/universalis, versus normal scalp. Scalp sequencing captures resident alphabeta T cells of normal skin too. Patients displayed less clarity in TCR sharing than mice, a finding possibly related to HLA.

This CDR3 is built from 15 residues. Germline CDR1 reads FNHDT; CDR2 reads SITEND (reference sequence). With V trimmed by 3 bases and J by 3 bases, 4 bases remained unmatched. Extraction and reverse transcription of RNA yielded cDNA as the sequencing template. Sequencing was performed with immunoSEQ multiplex PCR; in TCRdb, only in-frame clones are kept and a portion is missing. The data show more than 250,000 clones, with none appearing a single time. In this sample, this clone turned up a few times. Its specificity is not known. Gene names are mouse gene names. The sequence runs out 4 residues before the end of the CDR3; the remainder is reconstructed from the germline J gene. Cells pooled from cutaneous lymph nodes were sorted on CD4, CD8alpha, NKG2D, NKG2ACE and other markers.

The sequencing input was CD4+ T cells sorted from a lymph node. The V call is TRBV19, the J call TRBJ2-1, with TRBD1 matching 9 bases. The sequence came from a C3H/HeJ mouse with alopecia areata. The strain's MHC haplotype is H2-k. The CDR3 DNA, read in part, is TGTGCCAGCAGTAAAGTGGACAGGGGCTATGCT. It specifies CASSKVDRGYA. The CDR3 as a whole reads CASSKVDRGYAEQFF.